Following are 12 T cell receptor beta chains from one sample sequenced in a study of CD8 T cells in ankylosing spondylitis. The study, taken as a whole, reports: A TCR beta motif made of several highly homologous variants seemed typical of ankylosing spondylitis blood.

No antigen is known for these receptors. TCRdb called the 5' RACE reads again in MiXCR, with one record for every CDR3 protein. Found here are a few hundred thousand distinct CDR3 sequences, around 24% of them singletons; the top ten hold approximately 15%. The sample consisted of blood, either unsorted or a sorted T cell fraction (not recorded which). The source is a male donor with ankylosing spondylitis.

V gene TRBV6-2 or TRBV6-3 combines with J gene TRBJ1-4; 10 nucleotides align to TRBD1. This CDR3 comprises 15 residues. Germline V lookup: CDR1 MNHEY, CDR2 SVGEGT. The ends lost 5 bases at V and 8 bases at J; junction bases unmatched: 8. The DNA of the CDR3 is TGTGCCAGCAGTCCAAGGACAGGGGGTGGAGAAAAACTGTTTTTT. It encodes CASSPRTGGGEKLFF.

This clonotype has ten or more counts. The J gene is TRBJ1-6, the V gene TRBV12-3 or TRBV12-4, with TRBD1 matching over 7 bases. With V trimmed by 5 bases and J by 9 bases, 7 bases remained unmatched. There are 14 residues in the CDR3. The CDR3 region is CASSDGTDLSPLHF. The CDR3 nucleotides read TGTGCCAGCAGTGACGGGACAGACCTTTCACCCCTCCACTTT.

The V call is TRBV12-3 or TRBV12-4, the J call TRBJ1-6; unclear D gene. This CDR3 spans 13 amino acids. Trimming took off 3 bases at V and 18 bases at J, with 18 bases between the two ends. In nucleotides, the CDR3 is TGTGCCAGCAGTTTGGTCGGCGGCCAGTTCCCCCACTTT. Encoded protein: CASSLVGGQFPHF.

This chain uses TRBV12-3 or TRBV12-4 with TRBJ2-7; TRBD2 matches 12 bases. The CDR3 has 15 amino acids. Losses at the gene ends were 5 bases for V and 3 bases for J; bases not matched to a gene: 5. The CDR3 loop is CASSPGLAGIYEQYF. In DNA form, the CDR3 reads TGTGCCAGCAGTCCCGGACTAGCGGGGATCTACGAGCAGTACTTC.

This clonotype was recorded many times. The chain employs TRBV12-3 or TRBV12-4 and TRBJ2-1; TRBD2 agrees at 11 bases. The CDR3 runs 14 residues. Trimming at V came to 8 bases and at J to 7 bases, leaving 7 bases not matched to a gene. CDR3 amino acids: CASGTSGSWNEQFF. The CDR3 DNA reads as TGTGCCAGCGGAACTAGCGGGAGTTGGAATGAGCAGTTCTTC.

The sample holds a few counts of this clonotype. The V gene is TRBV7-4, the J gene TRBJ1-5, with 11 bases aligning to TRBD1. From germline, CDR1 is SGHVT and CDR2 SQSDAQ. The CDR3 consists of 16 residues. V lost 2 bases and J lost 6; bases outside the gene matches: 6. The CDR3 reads CASSLPGQGGGQPQHF. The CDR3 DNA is TGTGCCAGCAGCTTACCGGGACAGGGGGGAGGTCAGCCCCAGCATTTT.

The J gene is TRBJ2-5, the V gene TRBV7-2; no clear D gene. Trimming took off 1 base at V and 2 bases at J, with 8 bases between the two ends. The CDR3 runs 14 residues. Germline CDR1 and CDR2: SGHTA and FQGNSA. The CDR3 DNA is TGTGCCAGCAGCTTAGATTTAGGGCAAGAGACCCAGTACTTC. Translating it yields CASSLDLGQETQYF.

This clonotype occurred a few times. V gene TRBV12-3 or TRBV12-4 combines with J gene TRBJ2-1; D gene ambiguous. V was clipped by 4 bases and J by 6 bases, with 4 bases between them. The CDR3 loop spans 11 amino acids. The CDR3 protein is CASSSPNEQFF. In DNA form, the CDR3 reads TGTGCCAGCAGTTCACCCAATGAGCAGTTCTTC.

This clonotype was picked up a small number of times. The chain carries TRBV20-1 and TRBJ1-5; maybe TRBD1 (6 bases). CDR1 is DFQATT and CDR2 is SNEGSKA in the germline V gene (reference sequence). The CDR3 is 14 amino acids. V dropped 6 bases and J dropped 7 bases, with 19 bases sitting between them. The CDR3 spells CSAHGIQGRQPQHF. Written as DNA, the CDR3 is TGCAGTGCCCACGGAATTCAGGGGCGGCAGCCCCAGCATTTT.

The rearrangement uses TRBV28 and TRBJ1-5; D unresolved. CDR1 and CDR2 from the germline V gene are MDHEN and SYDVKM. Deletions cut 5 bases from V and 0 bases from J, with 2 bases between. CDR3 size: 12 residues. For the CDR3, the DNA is TGTGCCAGCAGTGCTAGCAATCAGCCCCAGCATTTT. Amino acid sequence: CASSASNQPQHF.

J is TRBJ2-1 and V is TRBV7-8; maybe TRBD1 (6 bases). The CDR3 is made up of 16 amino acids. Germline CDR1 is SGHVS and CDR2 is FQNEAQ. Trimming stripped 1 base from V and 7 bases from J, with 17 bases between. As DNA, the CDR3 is TGTGCCAGCAGCTTAGGGCTGGGGGCTTCACCGAATGAGCAGTTCTTC. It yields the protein CASSLGLGASPNEQFF.

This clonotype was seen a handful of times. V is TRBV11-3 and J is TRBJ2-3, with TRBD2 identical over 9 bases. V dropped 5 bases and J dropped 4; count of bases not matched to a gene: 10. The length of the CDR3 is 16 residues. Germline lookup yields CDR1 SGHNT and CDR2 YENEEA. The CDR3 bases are TGTGCCAGCAGCAAGGGGGCGGGAGGGCGCCCAGATACGCAGTATTTT. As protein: CASSKGAGGRPDTQYF.